This is a list of T cell receptor beta chains from one sample in a study of blood T cell repertoires in COVID-19. Only in-frame clones appear in the TCRdb table, and some are missing; sequencing was by immunoSEQ multiplex PCR. The sample shows 180,000 or so clones, around 87% of them seen only once. The sample consisted of peripheral blood. The receptors shown here come from a woman of 80 years or more in a cohort sampled during active or convalescent COVID-19. Both conserved end residues are part of each CDR3. Fields, in order: D gene, J gene, clone size, V gene, CDR3 protein, CDR3 DNA. The D gene is left open where the match is weak. Expanded clones are given a class, and other clones once, few, many or no size at all.

TRBD1,TRBJ2-3,NA,TRBV5-4,CASSFPGQGVSDTQYF,TGTGCCAGCAGCTTCCCGGGACAGGGGGTATCAGATACGCAGTATTTT
TRBD1,TRBJ2-3,NA,TRBV18,CASSLGTGLQDTQYF,TGTGCCAGCTCATTAGGGACAGGACTTCAAGATACGCAGTATTTT
TRBD1,TRBJ1-1,NA,TRBV30,CAWSRGQLNTEAFF,TGTGCCTGGAGTCGGGGACAGCTGAACACTGAAGCTTTCTTT
NA,TRBJ2-7,NA,TRBV6-1,CASSEGPGSSYEQYF,TGTGCCAGCAGTGAAGGTCCGGGGAGCTCCTACGAGCAGTACTTC
TRBD1,TRBJ1-4,NA,TRBV18,CASSRDRGGKLFF,TGTGCCAGCTCACGGGACAGGGGAGGAAAACTGTTTTTT
NA,TRBJ2-1,NA,TRBV6-6,CASSPDPRSGLFNEQFF,TGTGCCAGCAGTCCTGACCCTCGTTCAGGATTGTTTAATGAGCAGTTCTTC
TRBD1,TRBJ2-2,NA,TRBV24-1,CATSDIGGQASTGELFF,TGTGCCACCAGTGATATTGGCGGACAGGCCTCCACCGGGGAGCTGTTTTTT
NA,TRBJ2-5,NA,TRBV7-9,CASSLLAQETQYF,TGTGCCAGCAGCTTGCTAGCCCAAGAGACCCAGTACTTC
NA,TRBJ2-4,NA,TRBV28,CASRTQGLGKNIQYF,TGTGCCAGCAGAACCCAGGGACTTGGCAAAAACATTCAGTACTTC
TRBD1,TRBJ1-2,NA,TRBV6-5,CASSFGQADYTF,TGTGCCAGCAGCTTCGGACAGGCTGACTACACCTTC
NA,TRBJ1-6,NA,TRBV7-2,CASSSGLFNSPLHF,TGTGCCAGCAGCTCGGGACTTTTTAATTCACCCCTCCACTTT
NA,TRBJ1-1,NA,TRBV2,CASSPGKNTEAFF,TGTGCCAGCAGTCCCGGGAAGAACACTGAAGCTTTCTTT
NA,TRBJ1-2,NA,TRBV4-1,CASSPKGVGEDYGYTF,TGCGCCAGCAGCCCTAAAGGGGTTGGCGAGGACTATGGCTACACCTTC
TRBD1,TRBJ1-2,NA,TRBV24-1,CATSRQGSNGYTF,TGTGCCACCAGCCGACAGGGGTCAAATGGCTACACCTTC
NA,TRBJ1-3,NA,TRBV15,CATSRDTGFLSGNTIYF,TGTGCCACCAGCAGAGATACAGGGTTCCTTTCTGGAAACACCATATATTTT
NA,TRBJ2-2,NA,TRBV2,CASKLGQNTGELFF,TGTGCCAGCAAACTGGGACAGAACACCGGGGAGCTGTTTTTT
TRBD1,TRBJ1-3,NA,TRBV2,CASSGGQTSGNTIYF,TGTGCCAGCAGTGGGGGACAGACTTCTGGAAACACCATATATTTT
NA,TRBJ1-6,NA,TRBV19,CASSNPLQGWNSPLHF,TGTGCCAGTAGTAATCCCCTACAGGGATGGAATTCACCCCTCCACTTT
NA,TRBJ1-6,few,TRBV28,CASLTDSSYNSPLHF,TGTGCCAGTCTAACGGACAGCTCCTATAATTCACCCCTCCACTTT
NA,TRBJ2-6,NA,TRBV28,CASSLLSGGALSAGANVLTF,TGTGCCAGCAGTTTATTATCTGGGGGGGCCTTGTCGGCCGGGGCCAACGTCCTGACTTTC
TRBD2,TRBJ2-1,NA,TRBV6-1,CASSEALAGIYNEQFF,TGTGCCAGCAGTGAAGCCTTAGCGGGGATATACAATGAGCAGTTCTTC
TRBD2,TRBJ2-3,NA,TRBV6-1,CASSDRAGATDTQYF,TGTGCCAGCAGTGACCGAGCGGGGGCCACAGATACGCAGTATTTT
NA,TRBJ2-3,few,TRBV5-6,CASSLAGHGTDTQYF,TGTGCCAGCAGCTTGGCAGGTCACGGCACAGATACGCAGTATTTT
TRBD1,TRBJ2-1,NA,TRBV5-1,CASRKGQGAFDEQFF,TGCGCCAGCAGGAAAGGACAGGGGGCTTTTGATGAGCAGTTCTTC
TRBD1,TRBJ1-5,NA,TRBV10-1,CASSEYRTGNNQPQHF,TGCGCCAGCAGTGAGTATCGGACAGGGAACAATCAGCCCCAGCATTTT
NA,TRBJ1-4,NA,TRBV19,CASSMESFLEKLFF,TGTGCCAGTAGTATGGAGAGCTTTCTTGAAAAACTGTTTTTT
NA,TRBJ2-2,NA,TRBV10-3,CAISVRRGEDGELFF,TGTGCCATCAGTGTGCGGAGGGGCGAAGACGGGGAGCTGTTTTTT
NA,TRBJ1-2,NA,TRBV24-1,CATSDLPSKQVDYGYTF,TGTGCCACCAGTGATTTGCCCTCTAAACAGGTAGACTATGGCTACACCTTC
TRBD2,TRBJ2-3,NA,TRBV6-5,CASRLTSGRPDTQYF,TGTGCCAGCAGATTGACTAGCGGGAGGCCAGATACGCAGTATTTT
NA,TRBJ2-1,NA,TRBV6-1,CASSDPGYNEQFF,TGTGCCAGCAGTGATCCAGGGTACAATGAGCAGTTCTTC
NA,TRBJ2-7,NA,TRBV6-2/TRBV6-3,CASSYGLYPYEQYF,TGTGCCAGCAGTTACGGACTCTACCCCTACGAGCAGTACTTC
TRBD1,TRBJ2-5,NA,TRBV24-1,CATSDPGTGEETQYF,TGTGCCACCAGTGATCCCGGGACAGGGGAGGAGACCCAGTACTTC
TRBD1,TRBJ1-5,NA,TRBV7-4,CASSLHAGGDCSNQPQHF,TGTGCCAGCAGCTTACACGCAGGGGGCGATTGTAGCAATCAGCCCCAGCATTTT
NA,TRBJ2-2,NA,TRBV10-3,CAIRDPGRRNTGELFF,TGTGCCATCAGAGACCCCGGCAGGCGCAACACCGGGGAGCTGTTTTTT
TRBD2,TRBJ2-1,NA,TRBV19,CASSTTGLIAGGNEQFF,TGTGCCAGTAGTACAACCGGGTTGATAGCGGGAGGGAATGAGCAGTTCTTC
NA,TRBJ1-1,NA,TRBV7-2,CASSLGPRGVGTEAFF,TGTGCCAGCAGCTTAGGCCCCCGGGGGGTGGGCACTGAAGCTTTCTTT
NA,TRBJ2-3,NA,TRBV6-5,CAYAFSDSDTQYF,TGTGCCTACGCCTTTAGTGATTCAGATACGCAGTATTTT
NA,TRBJ2-2,NA,TRBV27,CASSPSTRGTGELFF,TGTGCCAGCAGTCCCTCTACCCGGGGAACCGGGGAGCTGTTTTTT
TRBD2,TRBJ2-7,NA,TRBV18,CASSPTLSSGFPFEQYF,TGTGCCAGCTCACCGACCTTGAGTAGCGGGTTCCCGTTCGAGCAGTACTTC
TRBD1,TRBJ1-1,NA,TRBV6-2/TRBV6-3,CASSYSWDRDGVTEAFF,TGTGCCAGCAGTTACTCGTGGGACAGGGATGGGGTCACTGAAGCTTTCTTT
TRBD1,TRBJ1-2,NA,TRBV29-1,CSVEARTGYGYTF,TGCAGCGTTGAAGCCCGGACAGGCTATGGCTACACCTTC
TRBD1,TRBJ2-1,once,TRBV5-8,CASSYAPGQQNNEQFF,TGTGCCAGCAGTTATGCCCCGGGACAGCAGAACAATGAGCAGTTCTTC
NA,TRBJ1-2,NA,TRBV19,CASSERRNYGYTF,TGTGCCAGTAGTGAAAGGAGGAACTATGGCTACACCTTC
NA,TRBJ1-1,NA,TRBV29-1,CSVESGGVAFF,TGCAGCGTTGAATCGGGGGGCGTGGCTTTCTTT
NA,TRBJ2-3,NA,TRBV10-3,CAISDRGTDTQYF,TGTGCCATCAGTGACAGGGGCACAGATACGCAGTATTTT
NA,TRBJ1-6,once,TRBV7-9,CASSPPGMGSPLHF,TGTGCCAGCAGCCCGCCGGGGATGGGATCACCCCTCCACTTT
NA,TRBJ1-1,NA,TRBV14,CASSQDPGGTEAFF,TGTGCCAGCAGCCAAGATCCGGGTGGCACTGAAGCTTTCTTT
TRBD1,TRBJ1-6,NA,TRBV7-2,CASTGQSYSPLHF,TGTGCCTCCACGGGACAGTCCTATTCACCCCTCCACTTT
NA,TRBJ1-1,once,TRBV5-1,CASSLRSEAFF,TGCGCCAGCAGCTTGCGTTCTGAAGCTTTCTTT
TRBD1,TRBJ1-2,NA,TRBV10-3,CAISESEPPIPGQGRNYGYTF,TGTGCCATCAGTGAGTCTGAGCCCCCCATCCCCGGACAGGGGAGAAACTATGGCTACACCTTC
TRBD1,TRBJ2-3,NA,TRBV7-6,CASSLRQGPRDTQYF,TGTGCCAGCAGCTTAAGACAGGGCCCACGAGATACGCAGTATTTT
NA,TRBJ1-5,NA,TRBV3-1/TRBV3-2,CASSRGDQPQHF,TGTGCCAGCAGCCGGGGGGATCAGCCCCAGCATTTT